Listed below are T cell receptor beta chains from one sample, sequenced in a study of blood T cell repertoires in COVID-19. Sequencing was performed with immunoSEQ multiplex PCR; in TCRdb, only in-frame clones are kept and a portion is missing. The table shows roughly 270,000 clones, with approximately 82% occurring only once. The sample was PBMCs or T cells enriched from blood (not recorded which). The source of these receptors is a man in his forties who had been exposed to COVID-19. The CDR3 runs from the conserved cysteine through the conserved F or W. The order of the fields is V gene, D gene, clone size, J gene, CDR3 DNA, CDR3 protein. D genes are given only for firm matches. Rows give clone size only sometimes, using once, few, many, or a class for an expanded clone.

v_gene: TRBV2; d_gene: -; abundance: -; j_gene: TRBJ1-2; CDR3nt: TGTGCCAGCAGTTCGGACAGCGTTGGTGGCTACACCTTC; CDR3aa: CASSSDSVGGYTF
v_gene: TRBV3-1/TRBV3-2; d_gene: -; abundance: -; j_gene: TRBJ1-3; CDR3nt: TGTGCCAGCAGCCGCGGCCCTGGAAACACCATATATTTT; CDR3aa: CASSRGPGNTIYF
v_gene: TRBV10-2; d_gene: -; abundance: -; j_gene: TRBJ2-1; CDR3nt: TGCGCCAGCAGTGTAGTCGGAGAAAATGAGCAGTTCTTC; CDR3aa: CASSVVGENEQFF
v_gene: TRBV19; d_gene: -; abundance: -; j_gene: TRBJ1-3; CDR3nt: TGTGCCAGTAGTAGGAACAGTGGAAACACCATATATTTT; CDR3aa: CASSRNSGNTIYF
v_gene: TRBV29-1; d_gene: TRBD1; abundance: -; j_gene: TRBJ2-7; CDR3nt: TGCAGCGTGGCTACCGGGACAGGGGCCTACGAGCAGTACTTC; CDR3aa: CSVATGTGAYEQYF
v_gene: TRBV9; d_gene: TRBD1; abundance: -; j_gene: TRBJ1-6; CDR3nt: TGTGCCAGCAGCGCCGGGGACAGGATGGGGTCACCCCTCCACTTT; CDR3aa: CASSAGDRMGSPLHF
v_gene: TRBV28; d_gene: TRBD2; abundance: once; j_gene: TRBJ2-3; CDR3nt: TGTGCCAGCAGTTTCGGCGGGAGCGCAGATACGCAGTATTTT; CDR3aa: CASSFGGSADTQYF
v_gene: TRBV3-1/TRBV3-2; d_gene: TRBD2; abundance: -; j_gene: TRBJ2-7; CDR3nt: TGTGCCAGCAGCCACACCGCTAGCGGAGCCTACGAGCAGTACTTC; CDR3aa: CASSHTASGAYEQYF
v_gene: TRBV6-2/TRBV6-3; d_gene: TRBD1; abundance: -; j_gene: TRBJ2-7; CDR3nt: TGTGCCAGCAGCTTGAAAAGGACAGGGGTTCACGAGCAGTACTTC; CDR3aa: CASSLKRTGVHEQYF
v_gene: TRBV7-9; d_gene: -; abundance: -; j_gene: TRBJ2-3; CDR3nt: TGTGCCAGCAGCACCCGCGTGGTGGGCACGAGCACAGATACGCAGTATTTT; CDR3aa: CASSTRVVGTSTDTQYF
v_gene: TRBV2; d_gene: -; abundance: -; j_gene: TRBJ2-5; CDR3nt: TGTGCCAGTGGATCGACTAGGCGAGTTGAGACCCAGTACTTC; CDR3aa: CASGSTRRVETQYF